The 22 T cell receptor beta chains in this list originate from one sample, sequenced in a study of blood T cells in healthy people across ages. Through a sample-barcoded 5' primer and a J-beta primer mix, a second PCR was run for roughly 6 to 12 cycles. MiXCR was run by TCRdb on the 5' RACE reads, yielding one entry per CDR3 protein. The table lists roughly 570,000 distinct CDR3 sequences, 27% of them singletons. The sequenced sample consisted of blood. These receptors were obtained from a woman aged 65 to 85 in good health.

CDR3: CASGSTNEKLFF. For the CDR3, the DNA is TGCGCCTCAGGTTCAACTAATGAAAAACTGTTTTTT. The chain uses TRBV5-1 and TRBJ1-4; D uncertain. The CDR3 loop spans 12 amino acids. Germline V gene lookup returns CDR1 SGHRS and CDR2 YFSETQ. V was trimmed by 10 bases and J by 0 bases, leaving 7 bases between them.

The chain employs TRBV20-1 and TRBJ1-6, with D unresolved. The CDR3 consists of 16 residues. Germline CDR1 and CDR2: DFQATT and SNEGSKA (reference sequence). V was pared by 1 base and J by 4 bases, with 14 bases between. The CDR3 DNA reads as TGCAGTGCTAGAGGGGATGGGGTTTATTATAATTCACCCCTCCACTTT. It is translated as CSARGDGVYYNSPLHF.

Only a few counts were recorded for this clonotype. The CDR3 sequence: CASRPRARDGAYEQYF. The CDR3 DNA reads TGTGCCAGCAGACCGAGGGCTAGGGACGGAGCCTACGAGCAGTACTTC. This sequence joins TRBV6-2 or TRBV6-3 and TRBJ2-7; D is tentatively TRBD1 or TRBD2 (5 bases each). Germline V gives CDR1 MNHEY, CDR2 SVGEGT. V lost 6 bases, J lost 2 bases, and 20 bases lay in between. There are 16 residues in the CDR3.

This clonotype came up a few times. This chain links TRBV11-2 with TRBJ1-1, with D possibly matching TRBD1 (5 bases). The CDR3 is 14 residues long. Germline V gene data show CDR1 as SGHAT and CDR2 as FQNNGV. The V end was cut by 5 bases, the J end by 4 bases, with 14 bases between. CDR3 coding DNA: TGTGCCAGCAGCCCTCGGCTCGGGGGCACTGAAGCTTTCTTT. Protein product: CASSPRLGGTEAFF.

The chain has TRBV5-1 and TRBJ1-1, with D uncertain. V was shortened by 0 bases and J by 2 bases, with 14 bases between the two germline ends. Germline CDR1 reads SGHRS; CDR2 reads YFSETQ. This CDR3 has 16 amino acids. CDR3: CASSLGSLSINTEAFF. The CDR3 nucleotides are TGCGCCAGCAGCTTGGGTTCCCTAAGCATAAACACTGAAGCTTTCTTT.

The sample holds a few counts of this clonotype. Sequence at one end of the junction differs from germline and may be a read error. The gene calls are TRBV29-1 and TRBJ2-7, with D perhaps TRBD1 (6 bases). The length of the CDR3 is 12 residues. CDR1 is SQVTM, CDR2 ANQGSEA, per germline. CDR3 bases: TGCAGCGTCACGGACAGTTCCTACGTGCAGTACTTC. Protein: CSVTDSSYVQYF.

This sequence joins TRBV7-2 and TRBJ2-5, with TRBD2 as a possible D gene (6 bases). CDR3 length equals 13 residues. V was shortened by 3 bases and J by 7 bases, with 12 bases between the two germline ends. The germline V gene has CDR1 SGHTA and CDR2 FQGNSA. The CDR3 loop reads CASSLERLGTQYF. DNA of the CDR3: TGTGCCAGCAGCTTGGAGCGACTAGGGACCCAGTACTTC. The full variable domain, in which reference TRBV7-2 and TRBJ2-5 provide the parts outside the CDR3, is GAGVSQSPSNKVTEKGKDVELRCDPISGHTALYWYRQSLGQGLEFLIYFQGNSAPDKSGLPSDRFSAERTGGSVSTLTIQRTQQEDSAVYLCASSLERLGTQYFGPGTRLLVL.

J is TRBJ1-1 and V is TRBV20-1, with D unclear. The germline V gene encodes CDR1 DFQATT and CDR2 SNEGSKA (reference sequence). The V end was cut by 0 bases, the J end by 7 bases, with 15 bases between. The CDR3 extends over 14 amino acids. CDR3 region: CSAREGRLPIEAFF. CDR3 DNA sequence: TGCAGTGCTAGAGAGGGTAGACTACCTATTGAAGCTTTCTTT.

The CDR3 protein is CSARGRGRNNEQFF. In nucleotides, the CDR3 is TGCAGCGCGAGGGGCAGGGGGAGGAACAATGAGCAGTTCTTC. This rearrangement joins TRBV29-1 to TRBJ2-1, with a possible D match to TRBD1 (7 bases). CDR3 length: 14 residues. CDR1 is SQVTM and CDR2 is ANQGSEA in the germline V gene. V was trimmed by 7 bases and J by 5 bases, leaving 18 bases between them.

The chain uses TRBV29-1 and TRBJ1-5; 7 nucleotides align to TRBD1. This CDR3 is 13 amino acids long. Germline-derived CDR1 and CDR2 are SQVTM and ANQGSEA. Trimming cost V 6 bases and J 5 bases; bases outside gene matches: 7. CDR3 DNA: TGCAGCGTCAAGACAGGGCGGGATCAGCCCCAGCATTTT. Encoded protein: CSVKTGRDQPQHF.

This clonotype was counted between two and nine times. V is TRBV5-6 and J is TRBJ2-7, with 8 bases identical to TRBD2. Trimming took 3 bases from V and 6 from J; bases not matched to a gene: 11. This CDR3 is built from 15 residues. The germline V gene has CDR1 SGHDT and CDR2 YYEEEE. The CDR3 reads CASSSQAGALTEQYF. The CDR3 DNA sequence: TGTGCCAGCAGCTCTCAAGCGGGGGCCCTTACCGAGCAGTACTTC.

In this sample, this clonotype turned up a few times. Sequence at one end of the junction differs from germline and may be a read error. The V call is TRBV7-2, the J call TRBJ1-2; D gene unclear. The CDR3 has 10 residues. Germline CDR1 reads SGHTA; CDR2 reads FQGNSA. In nucleotides, the CDR3 is TGTGCCAGCAGCTTATCAGCGTTACTATTC. Encoded protein: CASSLSALLF.

This clonotype was picked up a small number of times. V gene TRBV5-1 combines with J gene TRBJ2-1; 9 nucleotides align to TRBD2. The CDR3 runs to 17 residues. Germline CDR1 SGHRS, CDR2 YFSETQ. Unmatched junction bases numbered 7, after V lost 3 bases and J lost 0 bases. CDR3 sequence (DNA): TGCGCCAGCAGCTCGCTGACTAGCGGAAGCTCCTACAATGAGCAGTTCTTC. Translating it yields CASSSLTSGSSYNEQFF. The complete variable domain, with remaining parts taken from reference TRBV5-1 and TRBJ2-1, reads KAGVTQTPRYLIKTRGQQVTLSCSPISGHRSVSWYQQTPGQGLQFLFEYFSETQRNKGNFPGRFSGRQFSNSRSEMNVSTLELGDSALYLCASSSLTSGSSYNEQFFGPGTRLTVL.

CDR3: CATSAPGPSGANVLTF. CDR3 DNA sequence: TGTGCCACCAGTGCCCCCGGCCCCTCTGGGGCCAACGTCCTGACTTTC. V is TRBV24-1 and J is TRBJ2-6; no definite D call. This CDR3 comprises 16 residues. V lost 5 bases and J lost 0, with 10 bases in between. Germline V gene data show CDR1 as KGHDR and CDR2 as SFDVKD.

This clonotype has only one observation. V gene TRBV7-3 combines with J gene TRBJ2-7, with D tentatively TRBD1 (6 bases). Germline CDR1 SGHTA, CDR2 FQGTGA. V lost 8 bases and J 2 bases, leaving 19 bases between the germline ends. The CDR3 extends over 15 amino acids. CDR3 amino acids: CASATGSFQTYEQYF. The CDR3 bases are TGTGCCAGCGCCACAGGGAGCTTCCAAACCTACGAGCAGTACTTC.

The chain combines TRBV12-3 or TRBV12-4 with TRBJ2-3, with 8 bases matching TRBD1. Trimming removed 5 bases from V and 2 bases from J; junction bases left unmatched: 9. This CDR3 contains 16 residues. CDR3 nucleotides: TGTGCCAGCAGTACCGGACAGGGAGCTATCACAGATACGCAGTATTTT. Amino acids: CASSTGQGAITDTQYF.

This clonotype was seen a handful of times. The chain joins TRBV20-1 to TRBJ1-6; D might be TRBD1 (5 bases). The CDR3 is 13 residues long. Germline CDR1 and CDR2: DFQATT and SNEGSKA (reference sequence). The V end lost 0 bases, the J end lost 11 bases, and 11 bases lay between the germline ends. DNA of the CDR3: TGCAGTGCTAGAGATGAACTGGGACCACCCCTCCACTTT. Translation gives CSARDELGPPLHF.

The chain links TRBV3-1 to TRBJ1-1, with a tentative D call TRBD1 (6 bases). The CDR3 is made up of 14 amino acids. V gave up 1 base and J gave up 4 bases, with 10 bases separating them. From germline, CDR1 is LGHDT and CDR2 YNNKEL (reference sequence). Here the CDR3 reads CASSQVVGGTEAFF. In DNA, the CDR3 is TGTGCCAGCAGCCAAGTAGTAGGGGGCACTGAAGCTTTCTTT.

The J gene is TRBJ2-7, the V gene TRBV4-1; D perhaps matches TRBD2 (5 bases). With 3 bases removed from V and 5 bases from J, the gap between germline ends came to 11 bases. This CDR3 contains 13 residues. Germline CDR1 MGHRA, CDR2 YSYEKL. The CDR3 loop reads CASSQASFHEQYF. DNA of the CDR3: TGCGCCAGCAGCCAGGCTAGCTTCCACGAGCAGTACTTC.

This clonotype was counted between two and nine times. This sequence joins TRBV7-2 and TRBJ1-1, with a weak D call TRBD1 (6 bases). Germline V gives CDR1 SGHTA, CDR2 FQGNSA. With 4 bases removed from V and 10 bases from J, the gap between germline ends came to 13 bases. The length of the CDR3 is 12 residues. The CDR3 region is CASSSEGGRAFF. CDR3 DNA: TGTGCCAGCAGCTCGGAAGGGGGTCGAGCTTTCTTT.

This clonotype was counted between two and nine times. The rearrangement uses TRBV4-3 and TRBJ1-5; D is unresolved. Trimming left V 4 bases short and J 7 bases short, with 20 bases between. Germline CDR1 reads LGHNA; CDR2 reads YSLEER. The CDR3 runs 16 residues. This CDR3 reads CASSPALVGGSQPQHF. CDR3 coding DNA: TGCGCCAGCAGCCCCGCCCTCGTAGGAGGGAGCCAGCCCCAGCATTTT.

The chain joins TRBV10-3 to TRBJ2-7; D could derive from TRBD1 or TRBD2 (5 bases each). The V gene's germline CDR1 is ENHRY and CDR2 SYGVKD. This CDR3 comprises 14 residues. Trimming pared 0 bases from V and 10 bases from J, leaving 16 bases between. This chain's CDR3 is CAISESPGRDPQYF. In DNA form, the CDR3 reads TGTGCCATCAGTGAGTCTCCCGGACGGGACCCTCAGTACTTC.